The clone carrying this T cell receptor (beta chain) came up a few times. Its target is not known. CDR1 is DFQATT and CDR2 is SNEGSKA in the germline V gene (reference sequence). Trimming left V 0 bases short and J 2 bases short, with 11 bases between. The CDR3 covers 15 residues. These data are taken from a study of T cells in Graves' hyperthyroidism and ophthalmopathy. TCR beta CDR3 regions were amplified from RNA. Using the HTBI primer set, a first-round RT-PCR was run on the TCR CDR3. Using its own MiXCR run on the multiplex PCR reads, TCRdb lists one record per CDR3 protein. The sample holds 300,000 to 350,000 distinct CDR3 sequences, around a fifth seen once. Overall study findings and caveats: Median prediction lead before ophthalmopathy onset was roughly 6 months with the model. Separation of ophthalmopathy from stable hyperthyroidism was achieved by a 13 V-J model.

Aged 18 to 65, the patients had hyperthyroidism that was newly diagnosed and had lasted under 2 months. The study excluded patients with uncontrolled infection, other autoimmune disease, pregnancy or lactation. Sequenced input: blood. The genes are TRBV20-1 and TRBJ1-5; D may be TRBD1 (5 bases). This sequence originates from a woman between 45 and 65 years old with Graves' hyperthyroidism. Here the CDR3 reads CSARDKGLGNQPQHF. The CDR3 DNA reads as TGCAGTGCTAGAGATAAGGGGCTCGGCAATCAGCCCCAGCATTTT.